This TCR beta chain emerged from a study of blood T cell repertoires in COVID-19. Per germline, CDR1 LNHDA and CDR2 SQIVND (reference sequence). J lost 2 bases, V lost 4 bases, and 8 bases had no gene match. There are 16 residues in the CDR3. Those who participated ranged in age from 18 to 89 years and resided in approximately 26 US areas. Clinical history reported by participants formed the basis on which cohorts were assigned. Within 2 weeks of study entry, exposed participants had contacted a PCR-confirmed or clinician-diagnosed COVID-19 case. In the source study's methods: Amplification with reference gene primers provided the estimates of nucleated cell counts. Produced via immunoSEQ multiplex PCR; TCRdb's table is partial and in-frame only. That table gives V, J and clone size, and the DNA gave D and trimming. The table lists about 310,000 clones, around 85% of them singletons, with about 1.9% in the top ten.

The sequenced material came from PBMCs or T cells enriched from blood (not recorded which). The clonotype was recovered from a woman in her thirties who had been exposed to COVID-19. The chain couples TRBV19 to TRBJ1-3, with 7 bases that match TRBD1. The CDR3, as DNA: TGTGCCAGTAGTAAGCCGGGACAGAATCCTGGAAACACCATATATTTT. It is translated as CASSKPGQNPGNTIYF.